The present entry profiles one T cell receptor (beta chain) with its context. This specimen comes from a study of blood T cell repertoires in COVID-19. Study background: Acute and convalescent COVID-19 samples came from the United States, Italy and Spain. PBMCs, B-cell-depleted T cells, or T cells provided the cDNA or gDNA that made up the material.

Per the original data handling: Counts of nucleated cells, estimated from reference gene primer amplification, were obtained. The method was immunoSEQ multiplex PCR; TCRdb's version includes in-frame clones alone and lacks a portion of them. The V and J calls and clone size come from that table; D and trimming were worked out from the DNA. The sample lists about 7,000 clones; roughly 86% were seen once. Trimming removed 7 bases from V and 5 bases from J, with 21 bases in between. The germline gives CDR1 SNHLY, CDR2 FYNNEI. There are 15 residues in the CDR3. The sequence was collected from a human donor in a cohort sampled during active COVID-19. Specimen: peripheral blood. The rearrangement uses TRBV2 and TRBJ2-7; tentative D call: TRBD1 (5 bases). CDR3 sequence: CASTSRAFSGNEQYF. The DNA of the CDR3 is TGTGCCAGCACGTCCCGGGCTTTCTCAGGGAACGAGCAGTACTTC.